The 7 T cell receptor beta chains in this list originate from one sample, sequenced in a study of blood T cell repertoires in COVID-19. The method was immunoSEQ multiplex PCR; TCRdb's version includes in-frame clones alone and lacks a portion of them. The table shows about 120,000 clones, with about 89% occurring only once. Sequencing was done on a sample of peripheral blood. The receptors stem from a middle-aged man with acute or convalescent COVID-19.

V usage is TRBV5-6 and J usage is TRBJ1-5; D not certain. V lost 1 base and J lost 3, with 11 bases in between. The CDR3 spans 15 residues. The germline V gene encodes CDR1 SGHDT and CDR2 YYEEEE. The CDR3 bases are TGTGCCAGCAGCTTGTATCCGGGATACAATCAGCCCCAGCATTTT. Its protein is CASSLYPGYNQPQHF.

The V gene is TRBV24-1, the J gene TRBJ2-3, with D possibly matching TRBD2 (7 bases). The germline CDR1 and CDR2 sequences are KGHDR and SFDVKD. Deletions cut 4 bases from V and 1 base from J, with 20 bases between. The CDR3 covers 18 residues. CDR3 sequence reads: CATSDPDPRGAGTDTQYF. The DNA of the CDR3 is TGTGCCACCAGTGACCCAGACCCTCGGGGGGCTGGCACAGATACGCAGTATTTT.

The chain employs TRBV6-6 and TRBJ1-1; TRBD1 is a possible D gene (5 bases). The CDR3 length is 13 residues. The V gene's germline CDR1 is MNHNY and CDR2 SVGAGI (reference sequence). Trimming stripped 2 bases from V and 5 bases from J, with 9 bases between. The CDR3 DNA is TGTGCCAGCAGTTACGGCAGGGAAACTGAAGCTTTCTTT. Translation: CASSYGRETEAFF.

V is TRBV5-1 and J is TRBJ2-6; 7 bases map to TRBD1. This CDR3 has 17 residues. Germline V gene data show CDR1 as SGHRS and CDR2 as YFSETQ. With 4 bases clipped from V and 0 bases from J, the junction kept 7 bases outside the gene matches. The chain's CDR3 is CASSNDRVRSGANVLTF. For the CDR3, the DNA is TGCGCCAGCAGCAACGACAGGGTACGCTCTGGGGCCAACGTCCTGACTTTC.

The genes are TRBV18 and TRBJ1-6; possible D gene TRBD1, 6 bases. This CDR3 is built from 14 residues. Trimming took 6 bases from V and 10 from J, leaving 16 bases between them. The germline CDR1 and CDR2 sequences are KGHSH and LQKENI. The CDR3 loop reads CASSPSWGRSPLHF. The CDR3 DNA reads as TGTGCCAGCTCGCCTTCGTGGGGGCGATCACCCCTCCACTTT. Supplemented by reference TRBV18 and TRBJ1-6, the full variable domain reads NAGVMQNPRHLVRRRGQEARLRCSPMKGHSHVYWYRQLPEEGLKFMVYLQKENIIDESGMPKERFSAEFPKEGPSILRIQQVVRGDSAAYFCASSPSWGRSPLHFGNGTRLTVT.

J is TRBJ2-7 and V is TRBV30; 10 bases map to TRBD1. Trimming removed 3 bases from V and 5 bases from J; junction bases left unmatched: 7. CDR3 length: 14 residues. From germline, CDR1 is GTSNPN and CDR2 SVGIG (reference sequence). DNA for the CDR3: TGTGCCTGGAGCCGGGGACAGGGGAGCAACGAGCAGTACTTC. Protein sequence: CAWSRGQGSNEQYF. Looking up the rest from reference TRBV30 and TRBJ2-7 gives the full variable domain: SQTIHQWPATLVQPVGSPLSLECTVEGTSNPNLYWYRQAAGRGLQLLFYSVGIGQISSEVPQNLSASRPQDRQFILSSKKLLLSDSGFYLCAWSRGQGSNEQYFGPGTRLTVT.

The genes are TRBV19 and TRBJ1-5, with 10 bases that match TRBD1. Germline loops: CDR1 LNHDA, CDR2 SQIVND (reference sequence). The CDR3 runs to 15 residues. The J segment lost 4 bases and the V segment lost 5 bases, leaving 5 bases of the junction unmatched. CDR3 protein: CASSYGGQGNQPQHF. Here the CDR3 DNA reads TGTGCCAGTAGTTACGGGGGACAGGGGAATCAGCCCCAGCATTTT.